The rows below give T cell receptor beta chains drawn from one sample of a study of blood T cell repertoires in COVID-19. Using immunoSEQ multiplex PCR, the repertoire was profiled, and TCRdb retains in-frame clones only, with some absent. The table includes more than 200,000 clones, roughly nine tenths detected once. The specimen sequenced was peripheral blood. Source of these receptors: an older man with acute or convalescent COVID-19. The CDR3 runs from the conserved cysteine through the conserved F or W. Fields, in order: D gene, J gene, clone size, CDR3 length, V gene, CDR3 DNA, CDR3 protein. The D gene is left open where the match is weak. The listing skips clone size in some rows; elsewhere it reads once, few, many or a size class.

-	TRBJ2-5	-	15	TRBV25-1	TGTGCCAGCAGTAGGGGGGGCAGCGGAGGAGAGACCCAGTACTTC	CASSRGGSGGETQYF
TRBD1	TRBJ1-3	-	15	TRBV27	TGTGCCAGCAGGCCCGGGACAGTCTCTGGAAACACCATATATTTT	CASRPGTVSGNTIYF
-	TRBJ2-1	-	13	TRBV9	TGTGCCAGCAGCGCCACCGGGGGCAATGAGCAGTTCTTC	CASSATGGNEQFF
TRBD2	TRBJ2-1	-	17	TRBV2	TGTGCCAGCAGGGAGGGACTAGCGGGAGAAGGGTACAATGAGCAGTTCTTC	CASREGLAGEGYNEQFF
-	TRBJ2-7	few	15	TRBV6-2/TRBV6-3	TGTGCCAGCAGTTACTTCTCGGGGAGGCCCTACGAGCAGTACTTC	CASSYFSGRPYEQYF
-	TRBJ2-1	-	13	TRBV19	TGTGCCAGTAGTGGCAAACTACAAAATGAGCAGTTCTTC	CASSGKLQNEQFF
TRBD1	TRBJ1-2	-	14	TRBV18	TGTGCCAGCTCACCTAAGGACAGGGTAGATGGCTACACCTTC	CASSPKDRVDGYTF
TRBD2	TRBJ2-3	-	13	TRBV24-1	TGTGCCACCAATAGCGGGGACACAGATACGCAGTATTTT	CATNSGDTDTQYF
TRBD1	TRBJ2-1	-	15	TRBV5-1	TGCGCCAGCAGCTTGGTGGGCGACAGGGCTCATGGGCAGTTCTTC	CASSLVGDRAHGQFF
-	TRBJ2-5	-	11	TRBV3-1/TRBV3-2	TGTGCCAGCAGCCATTGGAGGGCCCAGTACTTC	CASSHWRAQYF
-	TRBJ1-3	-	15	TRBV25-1	TGTGCCAGCAGAACGCAGGGCAGCTCTGGAAACACCATATATTTT	CASRTQGSSGNTIYF
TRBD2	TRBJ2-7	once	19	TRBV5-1	TGCGCCAGCAGCCTGTCGACTAGCGGGAGAAAAGTGCGCTACTACGAGCAGTACTTC	CASSLSTSGRKVRYYEQYF
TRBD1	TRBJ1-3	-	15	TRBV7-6	TGTGCCAGCAGCTTAGGACAGGGAAGTAGAAACACCATATATTTT	CASSLGQGSRNTIYF
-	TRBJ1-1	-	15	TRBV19	TGTGCCAGTAGTATCAGTGGAGGAGGGCGCACTGAAGCTTTCTTT	CASSISGGGRTEAFF
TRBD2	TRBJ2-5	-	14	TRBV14	TGTGCCAGCAGCCCCAGACTAGCGGGAGAGACCCAGTACTTC	CASSPRLAGETQYF
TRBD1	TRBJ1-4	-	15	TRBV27	TGTGCCAGCAGTTTACAGGGGGCACCTAATGAAAAACTGTTTTTT	CASSLQGAPNEKLFF
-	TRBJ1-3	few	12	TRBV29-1	TGCAGCGTTGTAGGAGGCGGAAACACCATATATTTT	CSVVGGGNTIYF
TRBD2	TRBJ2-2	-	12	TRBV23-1	TGCGCCAGCAAGCGGGAGCCCGGGGAGCTGTTTTTT	CASKREPGELFF
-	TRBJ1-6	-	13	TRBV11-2	TGTGCCAGCAGCTTAGGCAGGGCTTCACCCCTCCACTTT	CASSLGRASPLHF
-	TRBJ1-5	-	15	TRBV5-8	TGTGCCAGCAGCTTGGGGACACAAAGCAATCAGCCCCAGCATTTT	CASSLGTQSNQPQHF
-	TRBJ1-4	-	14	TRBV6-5	TGTGCCAGCAGGTGGGGGCGCGGTAATGAAAAACTGTTTTTT	CASRWGRGNEKLFF
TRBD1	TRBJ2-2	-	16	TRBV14	TGTGCCAGCAGCCTCCAGGGGGATTGGAACACCGGGGAGCTGTTTTTT	CASSLQGDWNTGELFF
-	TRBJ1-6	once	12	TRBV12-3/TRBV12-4	TGTGCCAGCAGTTTAAGCCCCCCACCCCTCCACTTT	CASSLSPPPLHF
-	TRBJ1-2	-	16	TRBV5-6	TGTGCCAGCAGCTTCTCGCTGGAAGGGTTTAGGGGTGGCTACACCTTC	CASSFSLEGFRGGYTF
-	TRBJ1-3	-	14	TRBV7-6	TGTGCCAGCAGCTTAGGGGCGGGCGGAAACACCATATATTTT	CASSLGAGGNTIYF
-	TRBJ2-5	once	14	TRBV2	TGTGCCAGCAGTATCTCTAGAGTCACAGAGACCCAGTACTTC	CASSISRVTETQYF
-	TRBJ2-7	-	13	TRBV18	TGTGCCAGCTCACCATCACAGGGCTACGAGCAGTACTTC	CASSPSQGYEQYF
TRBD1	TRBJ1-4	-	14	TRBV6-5	TGTGCCAGCAGAGACGGGACAGCTTCGGAAAAACTGTTTTTT	CASRDGTASEKLFF
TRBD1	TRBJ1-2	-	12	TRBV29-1	TGCAGCGTCTTGACAGGGGGCAATGGCTACACCTTC	CSVLTGGNGYTF
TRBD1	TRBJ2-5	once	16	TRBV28	TGTGCCAGCAGTTCCACCGGGACAGGGGGAGGGGAGACCCAGTACTTC	CASSSTGTGGGETQYF
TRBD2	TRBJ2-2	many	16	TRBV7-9	TGTGCCAGCAGCTTCGCTAGCGGGAAGAACACCGGGGAGCTGTTTTTT	CASSFASGKNTGELFF
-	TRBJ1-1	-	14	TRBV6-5	TGTGCCAGCAGTTACTCCTGGGGGCGAACTGAAGCTTTCTTT	CASSYSWGRTEAFF
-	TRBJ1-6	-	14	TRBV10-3	TGTGCCACCAGGACTGCGCAAGAGATTTCACCCCTCCACTTT	CATRTAQEISPLHF
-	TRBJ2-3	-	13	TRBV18	TGTGCCAGCTCCAGGACAGACCCAGATACGCAGTATTTT	CASSRTDPDTQYF
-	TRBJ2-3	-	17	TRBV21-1	TGTGCCAGCAGCAAAGTCCCAGCGACCACCTCACTGGATACGCAGTATTTT	CASSKVPATTSLDTQYF
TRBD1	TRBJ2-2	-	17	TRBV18	TGTGCCAGCTCACCACCTTCTGGACAGGGGATGGCCGGGGAGCTGTTTTTT	CASSPPSGQGMAGELFF